What follows are 28 T cell receptor beta chains derived from one specimen sequenced in a study of OX40 agonist ivuxolimab in advanced cancers. The data were produced by immunoSEQ multiplex PCR, yet TCRdb's version contains in-frame clones alone and is incomplete. The sample includes 75,000 to 90,000 clones, more than 80% seen only once; the top ten take 6.5% to 8.5%. The starting material was CD4+ or CD8+ T cells sorted from blood, obtained in a trial of the OX40 agonist ivuxolimab. The source is an adult with an advanced solid tumor such as melanoma, head and neck, liver or kidney cancer.

The V call is TRBV6-5, the J call TRBJ2-7, with TRBD2 matching over 10 bases. Germline CDR1 and CDR2: MNHEY and SVGAGI. Trimming removed 1 base from V and 4 bases from J; junction bases left unmatched: 4. The CDR3 totals 15 residues. The CDR3 loop is CASSYFSGGLYEQYF. The CDR3, as DNA: TGTGCCAGCAGTTACTTTAGCGGGGGGTTGTACGAGCAGTACTTC.

The J gene is TRBJ2-2, the V gene TRBV25-1, with 10 bases matching TRBD2. CDR3 size: 16 residues. The J segment lost 7 bases and the V segment lost 6 bases, leaving 11 bases of the junction unmatched. Germline assignment: CDR1 MGHDK and CDR2 SYGVNS. CDR3 loop: CASRGTLAGVLGELFF. In DNA, the CDR3 is TGTGCCAGCAGGGGGACCCTAGCGGGAGTCCTCGGGGAGCTGTTTTTT.

The V and J genes are TRBV9 and TRBJ1-2; D is possibly TRBD1 (6 bases). Germline values: CDR1 SGDLS, CDR2 YYNGEE. Between the trimmed V and J ends, which lost 7 bases and 4 bases, there was a span of 14 bases. The CDR3 is made up of 13 amino acids. This chain's CDR3 is CASRGQSVYGYTF. The CDR3 region has the DNA TGTGCCAGCCGTGGACAGTCCGTCTATGGCTACACCTTC.

The chain recombines TRBV25-1 with TRBJ2-5; a possible D gene is TRBD2 (5 bases). The V and J ends lost 3 bases and 5 bases respectively, with 10 bases between them. The CDR3 runs 13 residues. In germline, CDR1 is MGHDK, CDR2 SYGVNS. The CDR3 DNA reads TGTGCCAGCAGTGACTGGTCGGGGGAGACCCAGTACTTC. It codes for CASSDWSGETQYF.

V usage is TRBV7-8 and J usage is TRBJ1-2; 7 nucleotides line up with TRBD1. Germline CDR1 and CDR2: SGHVS and FQNEAQ. V gave up 3 bases and J gave up 4 bases; unmatched junction bases: 11. This CDR3 is 16 amino acids long. The DNA for the CDR3 is TGTGCCAGCAGCTTTTATGAGACAGGGTCCATCTATGGCTACACCTTC. This gives the protein CASSFYETGSIYGYTF.

The V call is TRBV2, the J call TRBJ1-6; D ambiguous. V lost 7 bases and J 10 bases, leaving 14 bases between the germline ends. Germline V gene lookup returns CDR1 SNHLY and CDR2 FYNNEI. This CDR3 spans 13 amino acids. The chain's CDR3 is CASNREDPSPLHF. The DNA for the CDR3 is TGTGCCAGCAACAGAGAGGACCCCTCACCCCTCCACTTT.

In DNA, the CDR3 is TGTGCCAGCAACTGGGGTTGGGCAGATACGCAGTATTTT. It translates to CASNWGWADTQYF. J is TRBJ2-3 and V is TRBV7-9; D not resolved. CDR3 length: 13 residues. V was pared by 7 bases and J by 4 bases, with 12 bases between. Germline V CDR1 and CDR2: SEHNR, FQNEAQ (reference sequence).

The chain combines TRBV28 with TRBJ2-1, with no clear D. The germline gives CDR1 MDHEN, CDR2 SYDVKM. V lost 6 bases to trimming and J lost 6 bases, with 18 bases between them. CDR3 size: 15 residues. In nucleotides, the CDR3 is TGTGCCAGCAGCCTAGGATTAGTAATGAGCAATGAGCAGTTCTTC. Encoded protein: CASSLGLVMSNEQFF.

The V call is TRBV7-2, the J call TRBJ2-7; D possibly matches TRBD1 or TRBD2 (5 bases each). Trimming cost V 1 base and J 5 bases, with 18 bases left between them. Germline assignment: CDR1 SGHTA and CDR2 FQGNSA. The CDR3 sequence is 16 residues long. CDR3 bases: TGTGCCAGCAGCTTAGAACGGGGCATCTTAGGGGACGAGCAGTACTTC. Translating it yields CASSLERGILGDEQYF.

The gene calls are TRBV4-1 and TRBJ2-3; D is undetermined. Germline loops: CDR1 MGHRA, CDR2 YSYEKL. Trimming pared 1 base from V and 4 bases from J, leaving 12 bases between. This CDR3 region has 15 residues. The CDR3 region is CASSQVTGGADTQYF. CDR3 coding DNA: TGCGCCAGCAGCCAAGTTACGGGCGGTGCAGATACGCAGTATTTT.

This clone was observed a single time. The chain carries TRBV19 and TRBJ1-1; D remains unclear. CDR3 length equals 15 residues. CDR1 and CDR2 (germline): LNHDA, SQIVND (reference sequence). The ends were cut back, 1 base at V and 4 bases at J, with 13 bases in the middle. CDR3 in DNA: TGTGCCAGTAGTATAGTCCCCCGGGCTAGCACTGAAGCTTTCTTT. This codes for CASSIVPRASTEAFF.

The chain recombines TRBV30 with TRBJ1-4; tentative D call: TRBD1 (6 bases). CDR3 size: 15 residues. CDR1 is GTSNPN, CDR2 SVGIG, per germline (reference sequence). The V and J ends lost 0 bases and 5 bases respectively, with 13 bases between them. The CDR3 protein is CAWSVGTGPNEKLFF. CDR3 DNA sequence: TGTGCCTGGAGTGTTGGAACAGGGCCGAATGAAAAACTGTTTTTT.

The chain combines TRBV28 with TRBJ1-4; D is unclear. Trimming stripped 2 bases from V and 7 bases from J, with 17 bases between. This CDR3 has 16 amino acids. Per the germline V gene, CDR1 is MDHEN and CDR2 is SYDVKM. CDR3 DNA: TGTGCCAGCAGTTTAGTGGGCGAGACCGAGACTGAAAAACTGTTTTTT. This gives the protein CASSLVGETETEKLFF.

The chain joins TRBV4-1 to TRBJ1-6; the match to TRBD1 covers 7 bases. The germline V gene encodes CDR1 MGHRA and CDR2 YSYEKL. This CDR3 has 15 amino acids. Unmatched junction bases numbered 8, after V lost 2 bases and J lost 10 bases. The CDR3 reads CASSQKTGYRSPLHF. In DNA form, the CDR3 reads TGCGCCAGCAGCCAAAAGACAGGGTATAGGTCACCCCTCCACTTT.

V is TRBV13 and J is TRBJ2-2, with D uncertain. V dropped 6 bases and J dropped 8 bases, with 10 bases sitting between them. Germline loops: CDR1 PRHDT, CDR2 FYEKMQ (reference sequence). This CDR3 has 12 amino acids. The CDR3 loop is CASRSLSGELFF. In nucleotides, the CDR3 is TGTGCCAGCAGGAGCCTTTCTGGGGAGCTGTTTTTT.

This clone has a handful of counts. The chain recombines TRBV7-9 with TRBJ1-2, with a tentative D call TRBD1 (6 bases). Trimming stripped 5 bases from V and 3 bases from J, with 13 bases between. Germline V gives CDR1 SEHNR, CDR2 FQNEAQ (reference sequence). CDR3 size: 14 residues. The CDR3 DNA follows: TGTGCCAGCAGCGAACAGGGCTTGGACTATGGCTACACCTTC. Encoded protein: CASSEQGLDYGYTF.

CDR3 region: CASSGLGAREQYV. The CDR3 bases are TGTGCCAGCAGCGGGCTTGGGGCCCGGGAGCAGTACGTC. The chain uses TRBV5-6 and TRBJ2-7, with D perhaps TRBD1 (5 bases). The CDR3 has 13 amino acids. V was clipped by 4 bases and J by 7 bases, with 15 bases between them. Germline CDR1 reads SGHDT; CDR2 reads YYEEEE.

This chain connects TRBV11-2 to TRBJ1-5; no firm D call. Trimming took 0 bases from V and 6 from J, leaving 6 bases between them. The V gene's germline CDR1 is SGHAT and CDR2 FQNNGV. The length of the CDR3 is 13 residues. The CDR3 reads CASSLDWSQPQHF. Here the CDR3 DNA reads TGTGCCAGCAGCTTAGATTGGTCTCAGCCCCAGCATTTT. Combining the CDR3 with reference TRBV11-2 and TRBJ1-5 gives the whole variable domain EAGVAQSPRYKIIEKRQSVAFWCNPISGHATLYWYQQILGQGPKLLIQFQNNGVVDDSQLPKDRFSAERLKGVDSTLKIQPAKLEDSAVYLCASSLDWSQPQHFGDGTRLSIL.

The chain recombines TRBV6-6 with TRBJ2-5; possibly TRBD2 for D (5 bases). V lost 0 bases and J 1 base, leaving 9 bases between the germline ends. The CDR3 length is 15 residues. Germline CDR1 and CDR2: MNHNY and SVGAGI (reference sequence). The CDR3 DNA is TGTGCCAGCAGTTACTCGAGGCGGGCCCAAGAGACCCAGTACTTC. Amino acids: CASSYSRRAQETQYF.

The chain has TRBV5-4 and TRBJ2-2, with D unclear. Germline CDR1 is SGHNT and CDR2 is YYREEE (reference sequence). V was clipped by 2 bases and J by 6 bases, with 5 bases between them. This CDR3 spans 12 amino acids. This CDR3 reads CASSFYPGELFF. CDR3 DNA sequence: TGTGCCAGCAGCTTTTATCCCGGGGAGCTGTTTTTT.

The chain carries TRBV6-5 and TRBJ2-1; D not certain. Germline V CDR1 and CDR2: MNHEY, SVGAGI. The CDR3 extends over 13 amino acids. V shed 0 bases and J shed 12 bases, with 12 bases lying between them. The CDR3 here is CASSYSIVAGQFF. In DNA form, the CDR3 reads TGTGCCAGCAGTTACTCGATCGTTGCTGGGCAGTTCTTC.

The chain employs TRBV30 and TRBJ2-3; D remains ambiguous. Germline loops: CDR1 GTSNPN, CDR2 SVGIG (reference sequence). The CDR3 runs 15 residues. Trimming stripped 2 bases from V and 3 bases from J, with 15 bases between. CDR3 in amino acids: CAWSLDSEVTDTQYF. The CDR3 DNA is TGTGCCTGGAGTCTCGATAGTGAGGTAACAGATACGCAGTATTTT.

The chain combines TRBV10-3 with TRBJ1-5; no clear D. CDR3 length equals 15 residues. Deletions cut 3 bases from V and 5 bases from J, with 14 bases between. Germline CDR1 ENHRY, CDR2 SYGVKD. CDR3 nucleotides: TGTGCCATCAGTGACCCCGACTACCTTTATCAGCCCCAGCATTTT. Its translation is CAISDPDYLYQPQHF.

In this sample, this clone turned up once. This sequence joins TRBV6-1 and TRBJ1-1; tentatively, D is TRBD1 (6 bases). The V and J ends lost 6 bases and 4 bases respectively, with 15 bases between them. The CDR3 runs 14 residues. CDR1 is MNHNS, CDR2 SASEGT, per germline. The CDR3 loop is CASSYYRVGTEAFF. CDR3 coding DNA: TGTGCCAGCAGCTACTACAGGGTTGGCACTGAAGCTTTCTTT.

The rearrangement links TRBV4-3 to TRBJ2-1; D is ambiguous. CDR3 length: 13 residues. V was trimmed by 3 bases and J by 9 bases, leaving 12 bases between them. The germline gives CDR1 LGHNA, CDR2 YSLEER. The DNA of the CDR3 is TGCGCCAGCAGCCAGATCCAGGCAGTTGAGCAGTTCTTC. Translating it yields CASSQIQAVEQFF.

The chain is built from TRBV5-6 and TRBJ2-1; 10 nucleotides align to TRBD1. J was trimmed by 7 bases and V by 7 bases; bases with no gene match: 11. Germline assignment: CDR1 SGHDT and CDR2 YYEEEE. The CDR3 is 15 residues long. CDR3 bases: TGTGCCAGCGACGTACGGGACAGGGGTATTAATGAGCAGTTCTTC. Its translation is CASDVRDRGINEQFF.

The chain employs TRBV28 and TRBJ2-7; D ambiguous. Germline V gives CDR1 MDHEN, CDR2 SYDVKM. The CDR3 has 11 amino acids. Trimming pared 10 bases from V and 0 bases from J, leaving 7 bases between. The CDR3, as DNA: TGTGCCACCCTATACTCCTACGAGCAGTACTTC. Translated: CATLYSYEQYF.

The chain has TRBV29-1 and TRBJ2-1; 8 nucleotides match TRBD2. Germline V gene lookup returns CDR1 SQVTM and CDR2 ANQGSEA. The CDR3 runs to 13 residues. V was clipped by 6 bases and J by 8 bases; unmatched bases: 9. The CDR3 DNA reads TGCAGCGTCGTCGGGACTAGGGGATATGAGCAGTTCTTC. The encoded protein is CSVVGTRGYEQFF.